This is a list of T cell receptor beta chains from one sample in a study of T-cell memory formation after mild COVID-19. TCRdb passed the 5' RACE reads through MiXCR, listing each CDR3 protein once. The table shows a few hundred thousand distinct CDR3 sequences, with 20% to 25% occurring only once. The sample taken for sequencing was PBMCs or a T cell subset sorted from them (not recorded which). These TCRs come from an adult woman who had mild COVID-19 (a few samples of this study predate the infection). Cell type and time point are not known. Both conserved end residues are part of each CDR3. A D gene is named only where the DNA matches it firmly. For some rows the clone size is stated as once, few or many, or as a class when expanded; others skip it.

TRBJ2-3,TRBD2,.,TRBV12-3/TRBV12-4,TGTGCCAGCAGGGCGTGGGGGGGTGAGACAGATACGCAGTATTTT,CASRAWGGETDTQYF
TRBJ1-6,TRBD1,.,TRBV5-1,TGCGCCAGCAGCTTGAGGACAGGGGTAAACCTTAATTCACCCCTCCACTTT,CASSLRTGVNLNSPLHF
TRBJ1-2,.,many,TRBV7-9,TGTGCCAGCAGCTTTCCGGACACTCGGTCCTATGGCTACACCTTC,CASSFPDTRSYGYTF
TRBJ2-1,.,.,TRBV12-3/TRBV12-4,TGTGCCAGCAGCCGTTCCGGGACCCGAAACAATGAGCAGTTCTTC,CASSRSGTRNNEQFF
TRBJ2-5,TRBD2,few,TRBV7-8,TGTGCCAGCAGCCTAGCGGGGGGCTCTCCGGAAGAGACCCAGTACTTC,CASSLAGGSPEETQYF
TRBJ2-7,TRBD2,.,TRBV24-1,TGTGCCACCAGTGCTAGCGGAGATTACGAGCAGTACTTC,CATSASGDYEQYF
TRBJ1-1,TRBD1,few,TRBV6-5,TGTGCCAGCAGCAACAGGGGTGCGGGCACTGAAGCTTTCTTT,CASSNRGAGTEAFF
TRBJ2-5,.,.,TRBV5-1,TGCGCCAGCAGCTTGGCCGAAGGGGCGGAGACCCAGTACTTC,CASSLAEGAETQYF
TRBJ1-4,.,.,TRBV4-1,TGCGCCAGCAGCCAAGATTCGGGGGGATATGGAGAAAAACTGTTTTTT,CASSQDSGGYGEKLFF
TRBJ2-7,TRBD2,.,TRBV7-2,TGTGCCAGCAGCTCGGGAACAGGGAGGACTAGCGGGAGGAGAGGGTCCTACGAGCAGTACTTC,CASSSGTGRTSGRRGSYEQYF
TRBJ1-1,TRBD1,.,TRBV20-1,TGCATGGGGGACAGGGCTTCCACTGAAGCTTTCTTT,CMGDRASTEAFF
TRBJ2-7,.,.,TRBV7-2,TGTGCCAGCAGCTACCCCCTCGTGATGGGGATGGGAAGGCAGTACTTC,CASSYPLVMGMGRQYF
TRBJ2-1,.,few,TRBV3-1,TGTGCCAGCAGCCACGGGAGCAGCTCCTACAATGAGCAGTTCTTC,CASSHGSSSYNEQFF
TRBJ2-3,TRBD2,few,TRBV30,TGTGCCTGGAGAGGGCTAGCGGCTACAGATACGCAGTATTTT,CAWRGLAATDTQYF
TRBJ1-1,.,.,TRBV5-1,TGCGCCAGCAGTTTCGCTCCGAACACTGAAGCTTTCTTT,CASSFAPNTEAFF
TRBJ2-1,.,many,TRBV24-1,TGTGCCACCAGTGATTTTGATGAGCAGTTCTTC,CATSDFDEQFF
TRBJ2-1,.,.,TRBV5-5,TGTGCCAGCAGCTTGCCTGGGACGGGGCAGTTCTTC,CASSLPGTGQFF
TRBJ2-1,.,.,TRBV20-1,TGCAGTGAAACGAGGGGTAATGAGCAGTTCTTC,CSETRGNEQFF
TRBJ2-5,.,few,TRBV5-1,TGCGCCAGCAGCTTGGCCGAAATGGGGCCCAACGGGGAGACCCAGTACTTC,CASSLAEMGPNGETQYF
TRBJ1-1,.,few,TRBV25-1,TGTGCCAGCAGTGAATGGAAAGGCGGAGAAGCTTTCTTT,CASSEWKGGEAFF
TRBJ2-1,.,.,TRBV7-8,TGTGCCAGCAGCCAACCCCGACTCCCGAGTGGTAATGAGCAGTTCTTC,CASSQPRLPSGNEQFF
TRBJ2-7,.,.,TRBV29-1,TGCAGCGTTCAAAGGGTCGGTCCCTACGAGCAGTACTTC,CSVQRVGPYEQYF
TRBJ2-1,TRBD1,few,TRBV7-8,TGTGCCAGCAGCCTAGGGACAGGGGTTTACAATGAGCAGTTCTTC,CASSLGTGVYNEQFF
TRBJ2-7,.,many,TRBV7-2,TGTGCCAGCAGCTTACACAGGGTGAACGAGCAGTACTTC,CASSLHRVNEQYF
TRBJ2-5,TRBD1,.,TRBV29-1,TGCAGCATAACAGGGGGCCCCCAGTACTTC,CSITGGPQYF
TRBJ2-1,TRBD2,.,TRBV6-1,TGTGCCAGCAGTGGCGGGAGGGCCGGTTACAATGAGCAGTTCTTC,CASSGGRAGYNEQFF
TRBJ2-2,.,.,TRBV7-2,TGTGCCAGCAGCTCCATAGGAGGGCCGGGCACCGGGGAGCTGTTTTTT,CASSSIGGPGTGELFF
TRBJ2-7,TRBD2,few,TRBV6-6,TGTGCCAGCAGTTACTCGTCGAGCGGGAGGGACTACGAGCAGTACTTC,CASSYSSSGRDYEQYF
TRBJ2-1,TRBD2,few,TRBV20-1,TGCAGTGCTAGAGGAAGAGCTAGCGGGAGGGCCTACAATGAGCAGTTCTTC,CSARGRASGRAYNEQFF
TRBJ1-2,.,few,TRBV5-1,TGCGCCAGCAGCTCCCATCAGAGTTATGGCTACACCTTC,CASSSHQSYGYTF
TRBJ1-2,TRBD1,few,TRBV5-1,TGCGCCAGCAGCTTGGATACAGGGGGAAGCTATGGCTACACCTTC,CASSLDTGGSYGYTF
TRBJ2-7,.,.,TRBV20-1,TGCAGTCGGGACGGAGGTTTTATCTACGAGCAGTACTTC,CSRDGGFIYEQYF
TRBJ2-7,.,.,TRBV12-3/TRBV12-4,TGTGCCAGCAGTTCTCTTGGCGGGGATGAGCAGTACTTC,CASSSLGGDEQYF
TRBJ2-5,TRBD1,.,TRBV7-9,TGTGCCAGCAGCTGGCGACGCGGGACAGGGGGCGAGGAGACCCAGTACTTC,CASSWRRGTGGEETQYF
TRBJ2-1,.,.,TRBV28,TGTGCCAGCAGCCAGCAGACCCCGCGCAATGAGCAGTTCTTC,CASSQQTPRNEQFF
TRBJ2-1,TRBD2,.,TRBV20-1,TGCAGTGCTAAGGGACTAGCGGGAGGTCTCGCTGAGCAGTTCTTC,CSAKGLAGGLAEQFF
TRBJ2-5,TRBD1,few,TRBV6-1,TGTGCCAGCAGTCCGGACTTAAGACAGGGCCAAGAGACCCAGTACTTC,CASSPDLRQGQETQYF